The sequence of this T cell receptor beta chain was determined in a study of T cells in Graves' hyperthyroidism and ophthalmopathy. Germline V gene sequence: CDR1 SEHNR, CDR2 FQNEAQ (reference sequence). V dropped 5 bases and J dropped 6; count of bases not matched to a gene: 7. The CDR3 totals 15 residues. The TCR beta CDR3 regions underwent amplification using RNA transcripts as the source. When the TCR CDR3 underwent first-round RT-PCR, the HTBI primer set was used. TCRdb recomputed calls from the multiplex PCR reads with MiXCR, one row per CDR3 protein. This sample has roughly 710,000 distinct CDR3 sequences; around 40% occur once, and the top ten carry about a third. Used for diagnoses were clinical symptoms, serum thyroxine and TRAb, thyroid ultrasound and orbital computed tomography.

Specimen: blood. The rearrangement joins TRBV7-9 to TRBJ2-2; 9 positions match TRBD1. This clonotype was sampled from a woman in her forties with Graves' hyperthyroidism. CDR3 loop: CASSLQGAPAGELFF. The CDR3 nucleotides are TGTGCCAGCAGCCTACAGGGGGCGCCCGCCGGGGAGCTGTTTTTT.